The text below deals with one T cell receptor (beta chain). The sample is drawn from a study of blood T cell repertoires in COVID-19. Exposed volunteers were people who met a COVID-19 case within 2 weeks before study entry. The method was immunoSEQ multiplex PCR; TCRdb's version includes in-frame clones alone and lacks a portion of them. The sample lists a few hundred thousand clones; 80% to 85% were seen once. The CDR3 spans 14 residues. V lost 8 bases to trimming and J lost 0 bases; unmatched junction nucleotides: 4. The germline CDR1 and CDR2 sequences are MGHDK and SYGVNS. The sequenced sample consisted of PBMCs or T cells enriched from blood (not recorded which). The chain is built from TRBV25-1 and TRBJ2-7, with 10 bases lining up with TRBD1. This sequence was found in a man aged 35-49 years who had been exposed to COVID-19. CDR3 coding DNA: TGTGCCAGCGGGACAGGGGAGATCTCCTACGAGCAGTACTTC. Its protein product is CASGTGEISYEQYF.